The following is a TCR beta chain sequence with its context. This record belongs to a study of blood T cell repertoires in COVID-19. About the study: Material from acute and convalescent COVID-19 was sourced from the United States, Italy and Spain. PBMCs, B-cell-depleted T cells, or T cells were the source of the cDNA or gDNA that made up the material.

Methods used by the authors: Reference gene primer amplification in the assay estimated nucleated cell counts. The table came from immunoSEQ multiplex PCR; TCRdb's copy has only in-frame clones and leaves some out. The D gene and trimming were derived from the DNA, and the V and J assignments and clone size from that table. Of 150,000 to 200,000 clones in the sample, approximately 91% were seen once. What was sequenced was peripheral blood. This receptor was obtained from a man between 70 and 80 years old with active or convalescent COVID-19.

The CDR3 here is CASSQDGRGSYEQYF. For the CDR3, the DNA is TGCGCCAGCAGCCAAGATGGAAGGGGCTCCTACGAGCAGTACTTC. V usage is TRBV4-3 and J usage is TRBJ2-7, with a possible D match to TRBD1 (5 bases). There are 15 residues in the CDR3. The germline gives CDR1 LGHNA, CDR2 YSLEER. The V and J ends lost 0 bases and 0 bases respectively, with 9 bases between them.